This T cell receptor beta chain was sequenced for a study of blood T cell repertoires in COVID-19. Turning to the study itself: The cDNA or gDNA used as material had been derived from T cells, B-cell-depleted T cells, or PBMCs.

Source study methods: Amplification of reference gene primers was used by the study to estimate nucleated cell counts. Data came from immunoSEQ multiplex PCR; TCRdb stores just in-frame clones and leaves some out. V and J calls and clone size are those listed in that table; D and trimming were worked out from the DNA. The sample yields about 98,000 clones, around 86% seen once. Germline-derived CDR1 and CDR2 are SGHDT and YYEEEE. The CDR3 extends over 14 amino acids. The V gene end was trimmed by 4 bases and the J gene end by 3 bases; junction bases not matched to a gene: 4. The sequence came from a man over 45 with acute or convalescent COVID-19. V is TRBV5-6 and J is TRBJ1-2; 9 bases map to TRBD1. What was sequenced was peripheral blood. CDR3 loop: CASSPGQGDYGYTF. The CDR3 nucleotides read TGTGCCAGCAGCCCGGGACAGGGCGACTATGGCTACACCTTC.